The 26 T cell receptor beta chains below come from one sample, sequenced in a study of response to subunit inactivated influenza vaccine. TCRdb fed the RT-PCR reads into MiXCR, producing one record per CDR3 protein. The sample contains roughly 760,000 distinct CDR3 sequences, 21% of which appear only once. The specimen was PBMCs from blood, collected 5 days after vaccination. Source of these receptors: a man between 50 and 59 years old who received an inactivated influenza vaccine.

The rearrangement links TRBV12-3 or TRBV12-4 to TRBJ1-2; possible D gene TRBD1, 5 bases. V was shortened by 8 bases and J by 7 bases, with 14 bases between the two germline ends. This CDR3 has 12 residues. CDR3 in DNA: TGTGCCAGCGTTACAGGTTACAGTGGCTACACCTTC. Residues: CASVTGYSGYTF.

This clonotype was detected only a few times. V usage is TRBV20-1 and J usage is TRBJ2-7; 9 nucleotides agree with TRBD1. The CDR3 is 12 amino acids. J gave up 6 bases and V 4 bases, and 4 bases lay outside the gene matches. Germline lookup yields CDR1 DFQATT and CDR2 SNEGSKA (reference sequence). CDR3 nucleotide sequence: TGCAGTGCTAAACAGGGGGCGGGCGAGCAGTACTTC. Its translation is CSAKQGAGEQYF.

The rearrangement links TRBV29-1 to TRBJ2-7; no clear D. Germline CDR1 SQVTM, CDR2 ANQGSEA. V was clipped by 4 bases and J by 0 bases, with 13 bases between them. The CDR3 length is 14 residues. The CDR3 bases are TGCAGCGTTGCCCCCTCGGGCCTCTCCTACGAGCAGTACTTC. Its protein product is CSVAPSGLSYEQYF.

The chain employs TRBV12-3 or TRBV12-4 and TRBJ2-1; D is uncertain. This CDR3 is 15 amino acids long. The ends were cut back, 3 bases at V and 6 bases at J, with 15 bases in the middle. The CDR3 DNA sequence: TGTGCCAGCAGTTTGGGCTACAAAGGTAGCAATGAGCAGTTCTTC. It translates to CASSLGYKGSNEQFF.

This clonotype was counted only a few times. The CDR3 coding sequence is TGTGCCAGCTCACCTACCTCGGTTCCAGAGACCCAGTACTTC. Translated, it gives CASSPTSVPETQYF. The V and J genes are TRBV18 and TRBJ2-5; the D is unclear. The CDR3 extends over 14 amino acids. Germline CDR1 and CDR2: KGHSH and LQKENI. V dropped 3 bases and J dropped 4 bases, with 12 bases sitting between them.

The chain carries TRBV27 and TRBJ1-5; D gene uncertain. CDR3 length equals 14 residues. Germline CDR1 MNHEY, CDR2 SMNVEV (reference sequence). Trimming removed 5 bases at V and 0 bases at J, with 8 bases between. The CDR3 region has the DNA TGTGCCAGCAGTACTGTCTCTAGCAATCAGCCCCAGCATTTT. Its protein is CASSTVSSNQPQHF.

This clonotype was observed at least ten times. The V and J genes are TRBV12-3 or TRBV12-4 and TRBJ2-4; D perhaps matches TRBD2 (6 bases). The CDR3 contains 15 residues. V was trimmed by 5 bases and J by 0 bases, leaving 11 bases between them. CDR3 bases: TGTGCCAGCAGTCCGGGACTCCTAGCCAAAAACATTCAGTACTTC. It translates to CASSPGLLAKNIQYF.

The V and J genes are TRBV7-2 and TRBJ2-5; D tentatively fits TRBD1 or TRBD2 (5 bases each). Trimming stripped 4 bases from V and 3 bases from J, with 12 bases between. The CDR3 length is 14 residues. The V gene's germline CDR1 is SGHTA and CDR2 FQGNSA. CDR3 DNA: TGTGCCAGCAGCTCGGGACCACTCAAAGAGACCCAGTACTTC. It encodes CASSSGPLKETQYF.

In its sample, this clonotype was seen many times. The chain couples TRBV7-9 to TRBJ2-1, with D tentatively TRBD2 (6 bases). Trimming removed 4 bases at V and 0 bases at J, with 13 bases between. CDR1 is SEHNR and CDR2 is FQNEAQ in the germline V gene (reference sequence). The CDR3 sequence is 16 residues long. This chain's CDR3 is CASSYQLSGSYNEQFF. CDR3 sequence (DNA): TGTGCCAGCAGCTACCAACTTAGCGGCTCCTACAATGAGCAGTTCTTC.

This clonotype was seen a handful of times. The V call is TRBV7-2, the J call TRBJ2-2; no clear D gene. CDR1 is SGHTA, CDR2 FQGNSA, per germline. V was shortened by 3 bases and J by 7 bases, with 6 bases between the two germline ends. CDR3 length equals 12 residues. The chain's CDR3 is CASSFTLGELFF. Written as DNA, the CDR3 is TGTGCCAGCAGCTTTACACTCGGGGAGCTGTTTTTT.

This clonotype has only a few counts. The rearrangement uses TRBV29-1 and TRBJ2-1; no clear D gene. The germline V gene encodes CDR1 SQVTM and CDR2 ANQGSEA. Trimming left V 2 bases short and J 10 bases short, with 9 bases between. CDR3 length: 11 amino acids. The CDR3 DNA follows: TGCAGCGTTGAACGGAGAGAGGAGCAGTTCTTC. It translates to CSVERREEQFF.

The rearrangement links TRBV6-5 to TRBJ2-3; a weak D match, TRBD1 (6 bases). V gave up 0 bases and J gave up 1 base, with 8 bases separating them. CDR1 and CDR2 (germline): MNHEY, SVGAGI. The CDR3 length is 15 residues. The CDR3 loop is CASSYSRTGTDTQYF. CDR3 DNA sequence: TGTGCCAGCAGTTACTCTAGGACAGGCACAGATACGCAGTATTTT.

The chain carries TRBV6-1 and TRBJ2-5; D unclear. Trimming took off 5 bases at V and 4 bases at J, with 14 bases between the two ends. CDR3 length equals 14 residues. Germline V gives CDR1 MNHNS, CDR2 SASEGT. For the CDR3, the DNA is TGTGCCAGCAGTAAGGAACCTAGTGTAGAGACCCAGTACTTC. Its translation: CASSKEPSVETQYF.

This clonotype was counted between two and nine times. The chain recombines TRBV7-2 with TRBJ1-2, with D hard to call. V dropped 1 base and J dropped 4 bases, with 4 bases sitting between them. Germline assignment: CDR1 SGHTA and CDR2 FQGNSA. This CDR3 spans 12 amino acids. The CDR3 reads CASSLERYGYTF. CDR3 DNA: TGTGCCAGCAGCTTAGAACGCTATGGCTACACCTTC.

This clonotype was seen at least ten times. The chain has TRBV7-2 and TRBJ2-5; 9 bases fit TRBD1. CDR1 is SGHTA, CDR2 FQGNSA, per germline. Trimming removed 5 bases from V and 8 bases from J; junction bases left unmatched: 12. The CDR3 consists of 15 residues. Written as DNA, the CDR3 is TGTGCCAGCAGCACTCCAACAGGGACAGGGACAACCCAGTACTTC. Translated, it gives CASSTPTGTGTTQYF.

At least ten counts were recorded for this clonotype. CDR3 sequence reads: CASSRGQASYEQYF. The CDR3 coding sequence is TGCGCCAGCAGCCGGGGACAGGCTTCCTACGAGCAGTACTTC. This chain uses TRBV5-1 with TRBJ2-7, with 8 bases that match TRBD1. The length of the CDR3 is 14 residues. Germline loops: CDR1 SGHRS, CDR2 YFSETQ. Trimming took 4 bases from V and 1 from J; bases not matched to a gene: 4. Full variable domain (rest looked up from reference TRBV5-1 and TRBJ2-7): KAGVTQTPRYLIKTRGQQVTLSCSPISGHRSVSWYQQTPGQGLQFLFEYFSETQRNKGNFPGRFSGRQFSNSRSEMNVSTLELGDSALYLCASSRGQASYEQYFGPGTRLTVT.

The sample holds a few counts of this clonotype. This rearrangement joins TRBV20-1 to TRBJ1-1; D is uncertain. CDR1 is DFQATT and CDR2 is SNEGSKA in the germline V gene (reference sequence). The CDR3 spans 13 residues. Deletions cut 3 bases from V and 4 bases from J, with 12 bases between. As DNA, the CDR3 is TGCAGTGCTAGTAGGGATGGGTTCACTGAAGCTTTCTTT. It encodes CSASRDGFTEAFF.

This clonotype was counted many times. This chain joins TRBV20-1 and TRBJ2-5, with unresolved D. Looked up from germline, CDR1 is DFQATT and CDR2 is SNEGSKA (reference sequence). The CDR3 totals 14 residues. V was trimmed by 0 bases and J by 1 base, leaving 9 bases between them. The DNA of the CDR3 is TGCAGTGCTAGAGAGGCCCGGCTCCAAGAGACCCAGTACTTC. Amino acid sequence: CSAREARLQETQYF.

This clonotype was observed once. The chain carries TRBV24-1 and TRBJ2-5; D might be TRBD1 or TRBD2, each matching 5 bases. The length of the CDR3 is 14 residues. CDR1 is KGHDR, CDR2 SFDVKD, per germline. Trimming left V 4 bases short and J 10 bases short, with 18 bases between. CDR3 region: CATSEHRDPRHQYF. CDR3 nucleotides: TGTGCCACCAGTGAACACCGGGACCCTCGACACCAGTACTTC.

This clonotype was found many times. The rearrangement joins TRBV5-1 to TRBJ2-7, with 11 bases identical to TRBD1. The J segment lost 6 bases and the V segment lost 6 bases, leaving 8 bases of the junction unmatched. The germline gives CDR1 SGHRS, CDR2 YFSETQ. This CDR3 region has 14 residues. The CDR3 is CASTYRTGGSEQYF. The CDR3 DNA reads TGCGCCAGCACCTACAGGACAGGGGGCAGCGAGCAGTACTTC.

The V call is TRBV20-1, the J call TRBJ1-5; D remains unclear. Germline V lookup: CDR1 DFQATT, CDR2 SNEGSKA (reference sequence). The CDR3 has 11 residues. CDR3 DNA: TGCAGCCCCCGGCGGGAGGCGGCCCAGCATTTT. It yields the protein CSPRREAAQHF.

This chain links TRBV6-8 with TRBJ2-3; D unclear. The CDR3 is 11 residues long. V lost 6 bases and J 4 bases, leaving 5 bases between the germline ends. Per the germline V gene, CDR1 is MNHGY and CDR2 is SAAAGT. The CDR3 reads CASRRPDTQYF. The CDR3 nucleotides are TGTGCCAGCAGACGGCCAGATACGCAGTATTTT.

The table lists this clonotype with a few counts. The chain recombines TRBV20-1 with TRBJ1-2; no clear D. Germline V CDR1 and CDR2: DFQATT, SNEGSKA (reference sequence). The V end was cut by 0 bases, the J end by 4 bases, with 9 bases between. CDR3 size: 13 residues. CDR3: CSARDDTGYGYTF. The CDR3, as DNA: TGCAGTGCTAGAGATGACACCGGCTATGGCTACACCTTC.

There are many counts of this clonotype. The rearrangement links TRBV5-1 to TRBJ2-3; 11 bases agree with TRBD2. The germline CDR1 and CDR2 sequences are SGHRS and YFSETQ. V shed 2 bases and J 0 bases; nucleotides not matched to a gene: 2. This CDR3 has 16 residues. The CDR3 reads CASSFGTSGSTDTQYF. CDR3 bases: TGCGCCAGCAGCTTCGGGACTAGCGGTAGCACAGATACGCAGTATTTT.

This clonotype was counted between two and nine times. The chain couples TRBV29-1 to TRBJ1-1, with D possibly being TRBD1 (6 bases). The V end lost 4 bases, the J end lost 4 bases, and 7 bases lay between the germline ends. This CDR3 has 11 amino acids. From germline, CDR1 is SQVTM and CDR2 ANQGSEA. This chain's CDR3 is CSVVGATEAFF. The CDR3 DNA is TGCAGCGTTGTGGGGGCCACTGAAGCTTTCTTT.

The chain carries TRBV28 and TRBJ1-1; D call uncertain. The V end lost 6 bases, the J end lost 1 base, and 9 bases lay between the germline ends. Germline CDR1 MDHEN, CDR2 SYDVKM. The CDR3 totals 13 residues. The DNA of the CDR3 is TGTGCCAGCAGACCTGCCCCGAACACTGAAGCTTTCTTT. Amino acids: CASRPAPNTEAFF.